The 21 T cell receptor beta chains given below trace back to one sample, sequenced in a study of cytomegalovirus exposure and HLA in healthy donors. A multiplex PCR was run with 60 Vbeta primers and 13 Jbeta primers. Assay: immunoSEQ multiplex PCR; the TCRdb copy retains only in-frame clones and omits some. The sample lists under 200,000 clones, over 75% occurring once. The sequenced sample was PBMCs. Receptor source: a woman in her forties or fifties in good health and CMV-seropositive.

The chain uses TRBV5-1 and TRBJ2-1; TRBD2 aligns across 8 bases. This CDR3 is built from 15 residues. Losses at the gene ends were 2 bases for V and 0 bases for J; bases not matched to a gene: 1. Looked up from germline, CDR1 is SGHRS and CDR2 is YFSETQ. The CDR3 DNA reads TGCGCCAGCAGCTTTCTAGCGGGCTCCTACAATGAGCAGTTCTTC. It encodes CASSFLAGSYNEQFF.

The CDR3, as DNA: TGTGCCAGCAGCTTGGTGTTACTAGCGGCTAGCACAGATACGCAGTATTTT. It encodes CASSLVLLAASTDTQYF. V usage is TRBV5-4 and J usage is TRBJ2-3; TRBD2 agrees at 8 bases. Germline V gene sequence: CDR1 SGHNT, CDR2 YYREEE (reference sequence). With V trimmed by 0 bases and J by 0 bases, 6 bases remained unmatched. The length of the CDR3 is 17 residues.

This chain's CDR3 is CASSQKDRGPGETQYF. The CDR3 coding sequence is TGCGCCAGCAGCCAGAAGGACAGGGGGCCGGGGGAGACCCAGTACTTC. The gene calls are TRBV4-1 and TRBJ2-5, with TRBD1 identical over 11 bases. The germline V gene has CDR1 MGHRA and CDR2 YSYEKL. Trimming removed 3 bases from V and 5 bases from J; junction bases left unmatched: 8. The length of the CDR3 is 16 residues.

The rearrangement joins TRBV7-8 to TRBJ1-5; tentative D call: TRBD1 (5 bases). The CDR3 sequence is 13 residues long. V dropped 4 bases and J dropped 7 bases, with 11 bases sitting between them. CDR1 is SGHVS, CDR2 FQNEAQ, per germline. CDR3 region: CASSSAGGQPQHF. In DNA, the CDR3 is TGTGCCAGCAGCTCGGCGGGGGGACAGCCCCAGCATTTT. The full variable domain, in which reference TRBV7-8 and TRBJ1-5 provide the parts outside the CDR3, is GAGVSQSPRYKVAKRGQDVALRCDPISGHVSLFWYQQALGQGPEFLTYFQNEAQLDKSGLPSDRFFAERPEGSVSTLKIQRTQQEDSAVYLCASSSAGGQPQHFGDGTRLSIL.

V and J are TRBV5-1 and TRBJ1-3; the D gene is possibly TRBD1 (6 bases). V was clipped by 4 bases and J by 3 bases, with 14 bases between them. Germline V CDR1 and CDR2: SGHRS, YFSETQ. This CDR3 spans 15 amino acids. This CDR3 reads CASSLSGTRGNTIYF. CDR3 coding DNA: TGCGCCAGCAGCCTCTCTGGGACACGTGGAAACACCATATATTTT.

The rearrangement uses TRBV6-1 and TRBJ1-2, with a tentative D call TRBD1 (6 bases). This CDR3 is built from 17 residues. The V and J ends lost 1 base and 2 bases respectively, with 17 bases between them. The germline V gene has CDR1 MNHNS and CDR2 SASEGT. The CDR3 DNA is TGTGCCAGCAGTGAAGACGGGGGGCGCGGGAAGAACTATGGCTACACCTTC. It codes for CASSEDGGRGKNYGYTF.

This chain connects TRBV6-5 to TRBJ1-4; possible D gene TRBD1, 6 bases. With 6 bases removed from V and 6 bases from J, the gap between germline ends came to 14 bases. Germline assignment: CDR1 MNHEY and CDR2 SVGAGI. The CDR3 runs to 14 residues. The CDR3 loop is CASSRRGWDEKLFF. CDR3 DNA: TGTGCCAGCAGCCGAAGGGGGTGGGATGAAAAACTGTTTTTT.

The V and J genes are TRBV28 and TRBJ1-2, with unresolved D. The CDR3 consists of 12 residues. The germline V and J ends were trimmed by 3 bases and 5 bases, with 7 bases remaining between them. Germline CDR1 is MDHEN and CDR2 is SYDVKM. The CDR3 DNA reads TGTGCCAGCAGTTTGGGGAGTTATGGCTACACCTTC. This encodes CASSLGSYGYTF.

The chain is built from TRBV6-5 and TRBJ1-1; 8 nucleotides align to TRBD1. This CDR3 comprises 14 residues. Germline loops: CDR1 MNHEY, CDR2 SVGAGI. The trim removed 2 bases at V and 6 bases at J, leaving 5 bases unmatched. CDR3 nucleotides: TGTGCCAGCAGTTACGGGGCAGGGGGCCCTGAAGCTTTCTTT. As protein: CASSYGAGGPEAFF.

The chain recombines TRBV2 with TRBJ2-1, with D possibly TRBD1 on 5 matching bases. This CDR3 comprises 15 residues. With 2 bases removed from V and 1 base from J, the gap between germline ends came to 9 bases. CDR1 and CDR2 (germline): SNHLY, FYNNEI. The CDR3 bases are TGTGCCAGCAGTGAACAGGGCGGATCCTACAATGAGCAGTTCTTC. It encodes CASSEQGGSYNEQFF.

The rearrangement joins TRBV5-6 to TRBJ1-2, with a weak D call TRBD1 (6 bases). CDR3 size: 16 residues. Germline V gives CDR1 SGHDT, CDR2 YYEEEE. Between the trimmed V and J ends, which lost 5 bases and 5 bases, there was a span of 22 bases. As DNA, the CDR3 is TGTGCCAGCAGACCGGGGGGGCCCGATTTTCTTTATGGCTACACCTTC. Translating gives CASRPGGPDFLYGYTF.

The chain couples TRBV9 to TRBJ2-1; 7 positions match TRBD2. The CDR3 consists of 16 residues. Unmatched junction bases numbered 11, after V lost 0 bases and J lost 8 bases. Germline V lookup: CDR1 SGDLS, CDR2 YYNGEE. The CDR3 loop reads CASSVERSGTVHEQFF. CDR3 bases: TGTGCCAGCAGCGTAGAGAGGAGCGGGACGGTCCATGAGCAGTTCTTC.

Comment on this clone: At one end the junction does not follow the germline gene, possibly because of a read error. The genes are TRBV7-9 and TRBJ1-4; D possibly corresponds to TRBD1 (5 bases). Germline V gene data show CDR1 as SEHNR and CDR2 as FQNEAQ (reference sequence). This CDR3 has 15 amino acids. The CDR3 loop reads CSSSLSLPGNEKLFF. DNA of the CDR3: TGTTCCAGCAGCTTAAGTCTCCCAGGGAATGAAAAACTGTTTTTT.

The chain recombines TRBV5-8 with TRBJ1-3; tentatively, D is TRBD1 (5 bases). This CDR3 has 15 amino acids. The germline V gene encodes CDR1 SGHTS and CDR2 YDEGEE. V lost 3 bases and J lost 0, with 10 bases in between. DNA for the CDR3: TGTGCCAGCAGCTCTCGGGGGAACTCTGGAAACACCATATATTTT. Its protein is CASSSRGNSGNTIYF.

The chain links TRBV11-1 to TRBJ1-1; D not resolved. Trimming shortened V by 1 base and J by 0 bases, and 3 bases separated the two germline ends. This CDR3 comprises 13 residues. Germline lookup yields CDR1 SGHAT and CDR2 FQDESV (reference sequence). CDR3 amino acids: CASSLGMNTEAFF. DNA for the CDR3: TGTGCCAGCAGCTTAGGTATGAACACTGAAGCTTTCTTT.

This clone was detected only once. This chain's CDR3 is CSVAGQGGGYTF. For the CDR3, the DNA is TGCAGCGTTGCTGGACAGGGTGGAGGCTACACCTTC. This chain links TRBV29-1 with TRBJ1-2, with TRBD1 matching 8 bases. J lost 8 bases, V lost 4 bases, and 6 bases had no gene match. Per the germline V gene, CDR1 is SQVTM and CDR2 is ANQGSEA. The CDR3 has 12 amino acids.

Details on this clone: An end of the junction does not agree with germline; a read error may underlie this. The J gene is TRBJ2-5, the V gene TRBV7-7; 10 bases line up with TRBD1. The CDR3 covers 15 residues. In germline, CDR1 is SSHAT, CDR2 FNYEAQ (reference sequence). The DNA for the CDR3 is TGTGCTAGCAGCTTACGGACAGGGGGATGGGAGACCCAGTACTTC. As protein: CASSLRTGGWETQYF.

J is TRBJ1-6 and V is TRBV15; TRBD1 matches at 10 bases. CDR1 LNHNV and CDR2 YYDKDF come from the germline V gene (reference sequence). With V trimmed by 0 bases and J by 11 bases, 7 bases remained unmatched. The CDR3 consists of 16 residues. CDR3 nucleotides: TGTGCCACCAGCAGAGATTATGGACAGGGGGGACCACCCCTCCACTTT. This gives the protein CATSRDYGQGGPPLHF.

This chain joins TRBV5-4 and TRBJ2-5; 9 bases agree with TRBD1. This CDR3 is 14 amino acids long. Germline-derived CDR1 and CDR2 are SGHNT and YYREEE (reference sequence). J was trimmed by 4 bases and V by 4 bases; bases with no gene match: 5. DNA of the CDR3: TGTGCCAGCAGCCTAGAGGACAGGGGAGAGACCCAGTACTTC. It encodes CASSLEDRGETQYF.

This chain connects TRBV5-3 to TRBJ1-5; D uncertain. TRBV5-3 has ORF status, its function being uncertain. CDR3 length: 13 residues. V was pared by 4 bases and J by 10 bases, with 15 bases between. This CDR3 is CARSQGLPAPQHF. DNA for the CDR3: TGTGCCAGAAGCCAAGGACTGCCAGCACCCCAGCATTTT.

The gene calls are TRBV19 and TRBJ2-5; a weak D match, TRBD2 (6 bases). Trimming removed 7 bases from V and 1 base from J, with 16 bases in between. The CDR3 sequence is 15 residues long. Germline V gene data show CDR1 as LNHDA and CDR2 as SQIVND (reference sequence). CDR3 region: CASTARRGIQETQYF. DNA for the CDR3: TGTGCCAGTACGGCCCGGCGGGGAATCCAAGAGACCCAGTACTTC.